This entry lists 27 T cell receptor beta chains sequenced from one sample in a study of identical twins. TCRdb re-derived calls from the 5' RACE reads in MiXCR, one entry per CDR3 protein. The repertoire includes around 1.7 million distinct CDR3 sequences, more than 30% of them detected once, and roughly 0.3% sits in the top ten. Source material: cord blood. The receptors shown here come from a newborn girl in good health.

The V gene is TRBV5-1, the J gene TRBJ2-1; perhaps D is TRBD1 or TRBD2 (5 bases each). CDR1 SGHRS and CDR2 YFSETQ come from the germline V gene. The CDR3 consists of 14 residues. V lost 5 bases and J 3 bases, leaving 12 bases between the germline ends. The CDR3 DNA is TGCGCCAGCAGAGCCGGGACCTACTACAATGAGCAGTTCTTC. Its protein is CASRAGTYYNEQFF.

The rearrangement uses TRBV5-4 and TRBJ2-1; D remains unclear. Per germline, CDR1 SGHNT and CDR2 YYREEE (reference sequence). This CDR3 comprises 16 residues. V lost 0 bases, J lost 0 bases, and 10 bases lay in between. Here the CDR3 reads CASSLAGRRSYNEQFF. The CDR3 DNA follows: TGTGCCAGCAGCTTGGCTGGGCGGCGCTCCTACAATGAGCAGTTCTTC.

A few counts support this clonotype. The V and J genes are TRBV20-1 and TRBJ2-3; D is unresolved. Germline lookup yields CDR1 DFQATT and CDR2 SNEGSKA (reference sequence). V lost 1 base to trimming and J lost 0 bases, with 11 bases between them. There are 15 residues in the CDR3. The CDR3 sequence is CSARVVPPSTDTQYF. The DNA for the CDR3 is TGCAGTGCTAGAGTGGTGCCCCCTAGCACAGATACGCAGTATTTT.

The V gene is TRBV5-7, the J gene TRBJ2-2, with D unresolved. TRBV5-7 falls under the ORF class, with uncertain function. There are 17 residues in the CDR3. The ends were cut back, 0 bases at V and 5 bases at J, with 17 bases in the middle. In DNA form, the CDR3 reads TGTGCCAGCAGCTTGGTACGACATCCGACGGGTACCGGGGAGCTGTTTTTT. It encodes CASSLVRHPTGTGELFF.

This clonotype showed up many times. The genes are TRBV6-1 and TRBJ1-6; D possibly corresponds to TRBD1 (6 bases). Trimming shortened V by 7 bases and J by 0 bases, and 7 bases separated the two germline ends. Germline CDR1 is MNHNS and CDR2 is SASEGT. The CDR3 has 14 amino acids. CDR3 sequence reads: CASTDSSYNSPLHF. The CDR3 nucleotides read TGTGCCAGCACGGACAGCTCCTATAATTCACCCCTCCACTTT.

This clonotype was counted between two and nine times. The CDR3 DNA reads as TGTGCCAGCCGGACTAGCGGGAACCTCCTCCACGAGCAGTACTTC. It codes for CASRTSGNLLHEQYF. The chain is built from TRBV6-5 and TRBJ2-7, with 12 positions matching TRBD2. The CDR3 spans 15 residues. CDR1 is MNHEY and CDR2 is SVGAGI in the germline V gene. The V segment lost 8 bases and the J segment 5 bases; nucleotides outside the gene matches: 10.

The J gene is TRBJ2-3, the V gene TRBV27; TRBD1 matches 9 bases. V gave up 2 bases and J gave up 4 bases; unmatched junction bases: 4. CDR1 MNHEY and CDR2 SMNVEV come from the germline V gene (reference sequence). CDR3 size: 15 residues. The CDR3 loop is CASSLRTGVSDTQYF. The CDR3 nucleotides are TGTGCCAGCAGTTTAAGGACAGGGGTTTCAGATACGCAGTATTTT.

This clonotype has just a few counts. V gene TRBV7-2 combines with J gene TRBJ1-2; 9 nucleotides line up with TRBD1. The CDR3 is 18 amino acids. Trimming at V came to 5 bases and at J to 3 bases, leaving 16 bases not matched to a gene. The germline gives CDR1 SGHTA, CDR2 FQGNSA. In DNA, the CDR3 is TGTGCCAGCAGCCCCCAGGACAGGGGACTTCGGGAACACTATGGCTACACCTTC. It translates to CASSPQDRGLREHYGYTF.

The CDR3 spells CASTKRGRPYNEQFF. The CDR3 coding sequence is TGTGCCAGCACTAAGCGCGGGAGGCCCTACAATGAGCAGTTCTTC. This sequence joins TRBV6-5 and TRBJ2-1, with 8 bases that match TRBD2. The CDR3 has 15 residues. Germline CDR1 MNHEY, CDR2 SVGAGI. After removal of 7 bases from V and 2 bases from J, the junction contained 7 bases not matched to a gene.

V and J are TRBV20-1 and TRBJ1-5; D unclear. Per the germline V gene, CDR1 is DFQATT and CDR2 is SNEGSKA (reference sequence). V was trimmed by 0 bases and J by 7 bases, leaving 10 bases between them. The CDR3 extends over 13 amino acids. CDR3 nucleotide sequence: TGCAGTGCTAGAGACCTTGAGGGCCAGCCCCAGCATTTT. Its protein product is CSARDLEGQPQHF.

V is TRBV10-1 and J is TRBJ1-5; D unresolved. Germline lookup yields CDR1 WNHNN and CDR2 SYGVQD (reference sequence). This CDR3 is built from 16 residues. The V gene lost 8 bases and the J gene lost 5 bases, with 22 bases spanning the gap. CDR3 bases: TGCGCCAGCCCACAGAAACCGACTAGGAGGGATCAGCCCCAGCATTTT. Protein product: CASPQKPTRRDQPQHF.

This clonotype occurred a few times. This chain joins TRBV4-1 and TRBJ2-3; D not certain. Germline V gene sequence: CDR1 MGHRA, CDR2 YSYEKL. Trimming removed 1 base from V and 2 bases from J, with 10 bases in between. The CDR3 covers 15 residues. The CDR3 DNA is TGCGCCAGCAGCCAAGGCGCCCGGTACACAGATACGCAGTATTTT. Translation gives CASSQGARYTDTQYF.

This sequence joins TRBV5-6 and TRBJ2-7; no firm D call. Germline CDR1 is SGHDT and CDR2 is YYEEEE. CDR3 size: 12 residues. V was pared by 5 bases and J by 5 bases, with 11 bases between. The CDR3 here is CASRRQINEQYF. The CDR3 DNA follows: TGTGCCAGCAGAAGGCAGATCAACGAGCAGTACTTC.

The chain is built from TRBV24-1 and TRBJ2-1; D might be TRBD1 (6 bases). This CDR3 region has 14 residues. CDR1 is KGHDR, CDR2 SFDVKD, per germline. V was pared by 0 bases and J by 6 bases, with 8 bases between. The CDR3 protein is CATSDLGGPNEQFF. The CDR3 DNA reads TGTGCCACCAGTGATTTGGGGGGCCCCAATGAGCAGTTCTTC.

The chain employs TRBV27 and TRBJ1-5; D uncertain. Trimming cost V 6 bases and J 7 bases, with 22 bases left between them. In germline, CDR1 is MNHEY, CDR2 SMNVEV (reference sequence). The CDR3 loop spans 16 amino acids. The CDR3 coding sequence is TGTGCCAGCAGCTCTCAATATGGAACAGCTCGGCAGCCCCAGCATTTT. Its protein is CASSSQYGTARQPQHF.

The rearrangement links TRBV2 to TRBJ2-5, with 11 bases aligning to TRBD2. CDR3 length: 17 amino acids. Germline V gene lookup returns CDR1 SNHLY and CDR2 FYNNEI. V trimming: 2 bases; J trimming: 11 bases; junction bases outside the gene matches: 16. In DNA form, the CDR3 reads TGTGCCAGCAGTGAAATGATCCTAGCGGGGGGCCCCAATGAGCAGTACTTC. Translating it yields CASSEMILAGGPNEQYF.

The CDR3 DNA is TGCAGTGCTAGAGCTGGGACTAGCGGGAGTAGGTTCACCGACAATGAGCAGTTCTTC. As protein: CSARAGTSGSRFTDNEQFF. The chain links TRBV20-1 to TRBJ2-1; 14 bases align to TRBD2. V trimming: 1 base; J trimming: 5 bases; junction bases outside the gene matches: 13. From germline, CDR1 is DFQATT and CDR2 SNEGSKA (reference sequence). The CDR3 runs 19 residues.

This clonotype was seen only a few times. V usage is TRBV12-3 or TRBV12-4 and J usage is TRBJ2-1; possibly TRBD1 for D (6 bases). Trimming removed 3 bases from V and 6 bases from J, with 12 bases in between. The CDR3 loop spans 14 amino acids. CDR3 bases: TGTGCCAGCAGTTTCGACAGGACCGCCAATGAGCAGTTCTTC. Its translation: CASSFDRTANEQFF.

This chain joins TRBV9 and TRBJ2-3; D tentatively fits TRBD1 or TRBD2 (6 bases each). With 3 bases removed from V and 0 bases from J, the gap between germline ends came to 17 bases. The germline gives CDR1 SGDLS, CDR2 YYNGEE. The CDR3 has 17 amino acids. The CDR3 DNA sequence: TGTGCCAGCAGCGCCCCTGCGGGACACCAAAGCACAGATACGCAGTATTTT. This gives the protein CASSAPAGHQSTDTQYF.

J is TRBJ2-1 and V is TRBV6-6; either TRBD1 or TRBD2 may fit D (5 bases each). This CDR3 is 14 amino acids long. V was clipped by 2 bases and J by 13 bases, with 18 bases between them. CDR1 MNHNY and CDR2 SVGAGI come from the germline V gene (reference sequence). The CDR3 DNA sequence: TGTGCCAGCAGTTACGTTGGGACCAGTGGGACCCAGTTCTTC. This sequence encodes CASSYVGTSGTQFF.

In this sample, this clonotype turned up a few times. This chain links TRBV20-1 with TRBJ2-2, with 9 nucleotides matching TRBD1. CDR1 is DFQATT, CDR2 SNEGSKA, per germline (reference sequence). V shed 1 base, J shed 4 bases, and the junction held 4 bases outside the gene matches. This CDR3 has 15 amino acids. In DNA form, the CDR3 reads TGCAGTGCTAGAGTGACAGGGGGAGGCACCGGGGAGCTGTTTTTT. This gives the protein CSARVTGGGTGELFF.

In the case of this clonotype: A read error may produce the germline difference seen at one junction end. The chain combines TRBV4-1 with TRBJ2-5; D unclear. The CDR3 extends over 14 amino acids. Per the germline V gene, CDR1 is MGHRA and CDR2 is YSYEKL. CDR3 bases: TGCGCCAACAGCCAAGGATTCTGGGGAGAGACCCAGTACTTC. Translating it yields CANSQGFWGETQYF.

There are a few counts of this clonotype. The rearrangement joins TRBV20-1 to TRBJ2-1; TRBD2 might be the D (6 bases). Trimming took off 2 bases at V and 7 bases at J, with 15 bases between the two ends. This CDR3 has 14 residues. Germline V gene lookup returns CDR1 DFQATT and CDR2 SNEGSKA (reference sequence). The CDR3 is CSARKTRVGNEQFF. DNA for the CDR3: TGCAGTGCTAGAAAGACTAGGGTGGGGAATGAGCAGTTCTTC.

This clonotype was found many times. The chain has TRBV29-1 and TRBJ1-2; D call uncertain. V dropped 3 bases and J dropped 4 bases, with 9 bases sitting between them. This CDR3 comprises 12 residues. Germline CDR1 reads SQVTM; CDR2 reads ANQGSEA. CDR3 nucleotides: TGCAGCGTTGATTCCCACTCCTATGGCTACACCTTC. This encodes CSVDSHSYGYTF. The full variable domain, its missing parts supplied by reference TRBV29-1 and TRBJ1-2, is SAVISQKPSRDICQRGTSLTIQCQVDSQVTMMFWYRQQPGQSLTLIATANQGSEATYESGFVIDKFPISRPNLTFSTLTVSNMSPEDSSIYLCSVDSHSYGYTFGSGTRLTVV.

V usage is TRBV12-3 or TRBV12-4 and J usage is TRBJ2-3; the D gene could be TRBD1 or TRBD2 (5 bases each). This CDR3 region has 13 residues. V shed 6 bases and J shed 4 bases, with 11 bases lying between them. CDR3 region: CASRSGRPDTQYF. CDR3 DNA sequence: TGTGCCAGCAGGTCGGGACGCCCAGATACGCAGTATTTT.

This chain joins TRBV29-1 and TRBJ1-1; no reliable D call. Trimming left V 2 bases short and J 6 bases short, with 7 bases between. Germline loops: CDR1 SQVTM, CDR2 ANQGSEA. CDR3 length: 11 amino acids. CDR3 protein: CSVELRPEAFF. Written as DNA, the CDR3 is TGCAGCGTTGAACTGCGGCCTGAAGCTTTCTTT.

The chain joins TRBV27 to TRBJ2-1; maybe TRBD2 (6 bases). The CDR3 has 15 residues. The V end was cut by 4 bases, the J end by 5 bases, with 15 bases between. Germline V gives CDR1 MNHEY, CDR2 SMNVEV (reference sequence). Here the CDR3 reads CASSSRERVHNEQFF. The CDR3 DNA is TGTGCCAGCAGTTCCCGGGAGCGGGTCCACAATGAGCAGTTCTTC.